Below, 6 T cell receptor beta chains from the same sample are listed, as sequenced in a study of blood T cell repertoires in COVID-19. Method: immunoSEQ multiplex PCR; TCRdb's copy keeps in-frame clones and lacks some. The top ten hold around 9.6% of the sample, which has over 100,000 clones, more than 75% seen once. Sample: peripheral blood. The receptors were sampled from a man between 60 and 75 years old with active or convalescent COVID-19.

This clone has a single count. The chain has TRBV29-1 and TRBJ2-5; TRBD2 matches 8 bases. The germline CDR1 and CDR2 sequences are SQVTM and ANQGSEA. The CDR3 covers 16 residues. After removal of 1 base from V and 2 bases from J, the junction contained 9 bases not matched to a gene. CDR3 in DNA: TGCAGCGTTGAAGGACTGACTAGCGCCAGACAAGAGACCCAGTACTTC. Residues: CSVEGLTSARQETQYF.

This chain joins TRBV6-2 or TRBV6-3 and TRBJ1-5; TRBD1 matches 8 bases. Per the germline V gene, CDR1 is MNHEY and CDR2 is SVGEGT. There are 14 residues in the CDR3. Trimming at V came to 0 bases and at J to 8 bases, leaving 3 bases not matched to a gene. The CDR3 sequence is CASSYSQGAKPQHF. The CDR3 coding sequence is TGTGCCAGCAGTTACTCGCAGGGGGCAAAGCCCCAGCATTTT.

A note on this clone: Within the sample, other DNA sequences also encode this same CDR3. The rearrangement links TRBV7-2 to TRBJ2-5; 9 bases are shared with TRBD1. V gave up 5 bases and J gave up 2 bases; unmatched junction bases: 6. Germline CDR1 SGHTA, CDR2 FQGNSA. The CDR3 is 15 amino acids. The CDR3 here is CASSPDRGPQETQYF. DNA for the CDR3: TGTGCCAGCAGCCCGGACAGGGGACCTCAAGAGACCCAGTACTTC.

The rearrangement links TRBV7-2 to TRBJ1-4; D perhaps matches TRBD1 (5 bases). V dropped 1 base and J dropped 8 bases, with 5 bases sitting between them. Germline V gives CDR1 SGHTA, CDR2 FQGNSA. CDR3 length: 12 residues. CDR3 region: CASSLDREKLFF. CDR3 bases: TGTGCCAGCAGCTTAGACAGGGAAAAACTGTTTTTT.

The V gene is TRBV7-9, the J gene TRBJ1-1; TRBD1 aligns across 8 bases. J lost 1 base, V lost 1 base, and 2 bases had no gene match. Germline V CDR1 and CDR2: SEHNR, FQNEAQ (reference sequence). The CDR3 is 15 residues long. The CDR3: CASSLDGTGNTEAFF. Here the CDR3 DNA reads TGTGCCAGCAGCTTAGATGGGACAGGGAACACTGAAGCTTTCTTT.

This sequence joins TRBV11-2 and TRBJ2-1, with 10 bases fitting TRBD1. The CDR3 consists of 16 residues. V was clipped by 7 bases and J by 7 bases; unmatched bases: 13. Per the germline V gene, CDR1 is SGHAT and CDR2 is FQNNGV. CDR3 sequence: CASTRPGTGAQNEQFF. The CDR3 nucleotides are TGTGCCAGCACCAGACCCGGGACAGGGGCACAGAATGAGCAGTTCTTC.